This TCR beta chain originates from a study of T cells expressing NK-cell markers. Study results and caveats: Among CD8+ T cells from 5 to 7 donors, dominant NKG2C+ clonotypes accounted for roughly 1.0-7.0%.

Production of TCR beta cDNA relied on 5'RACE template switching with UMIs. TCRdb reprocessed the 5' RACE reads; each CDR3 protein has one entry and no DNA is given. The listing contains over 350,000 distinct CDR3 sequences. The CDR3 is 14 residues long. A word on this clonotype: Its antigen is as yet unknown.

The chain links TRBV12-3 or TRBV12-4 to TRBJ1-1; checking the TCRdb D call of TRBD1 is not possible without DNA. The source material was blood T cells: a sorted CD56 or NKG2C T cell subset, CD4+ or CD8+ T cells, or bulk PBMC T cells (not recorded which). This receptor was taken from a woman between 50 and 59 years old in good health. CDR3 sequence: CASGGPARSTEAFF.